The clone carrying this TCR beta chain was seen a few times. Its antigen is still unknown. A 5'RACE template-switching step, the method used to make TCR cDNA, added a universal primer site and UMIs. TCRdb reanalysed the 5' RACE reads using MiXCR and keeps one entry per CDR3 protein. The sample shows a few hundred thousand distinct CDR3 sequences, 15% to 20% of them seen only once. These data come from a study of T cells after yellow fever vaccination. Study background: Preparing low-cell-number fractions relied on SMART-Seq v4 Ultra Low Input. Findings and caveats of the study: The secondary response was weaker but peaked faster, day 5 versus 15. Primary-vaccination clones mostly resurfaced post-booster (around 96% CD4, just under 90% CD8).

CDR1 MNHEY and CDR2 SVGEGT come from the germline V gene. The CDR3 contains 14 residues. With V trimmed by 6 bases and J by 2 bases, 5 bases remained unmatched. The input for sequencing was PBMCs, taken 15 days after the yellow fever booster vaccination. V and J are TRBV6-2 or TRBV6-3 and TRBJ2-3; 7 bases align to TRBD2. This clonotype was sampled from a man under 40 who received the YFV17D yellow fever vaccine. This chain's CDR3 is CASRKSGATDTQYF. CDR3 nucleotides: TGTGCCAGCAGGAAGAGCGGGGCCACAGATACGCAGTATTTT.